The clone carrying this TCR beta chain has a single count. V trimming: 4 bases; J trimming: 7 bases; junction bases outside the gene matches: 11. Looked up from germline, CDR1 is MNHEY and CDR2 is SMNVEV (reference sequence). This CDR3 is 15 amino acids long. This sample stems from a study of blood T cell repertoires in COVID-19. The wider study: From the United States, Italy and Spain came samples of acute and convalescent COVID-19. PBMCs, B-cell-depleted T cells, or T cells provided the cDNA or gDNA that made up the material.

Study processing details: The assay estimated nucleated cells by amplifying reference gene primers. TCRdb's table, derived via immunoSEQ multiplex PCR, lists solely in-frame clones and lacks some. V and J calls and clone size are copied from that table; D and trimming were computed from the DNA. Of about 130,000 clones listed, almost 85% are singletons. The chain combines TRBV27 with TRBJ2-7; TRBD1 matches 9 bases. Specimen: peripheral blood. The clonotype was recovered from a man in his 60s with acute or convalescent COVID-19. CDR3 in amino acids: CASSSRFGQGLEQYF. The CDR3 nucleotides are TGTGCCAGCAGTTCCCGGTTTGGACAGGGGTTAGAGCAGTACTTC.